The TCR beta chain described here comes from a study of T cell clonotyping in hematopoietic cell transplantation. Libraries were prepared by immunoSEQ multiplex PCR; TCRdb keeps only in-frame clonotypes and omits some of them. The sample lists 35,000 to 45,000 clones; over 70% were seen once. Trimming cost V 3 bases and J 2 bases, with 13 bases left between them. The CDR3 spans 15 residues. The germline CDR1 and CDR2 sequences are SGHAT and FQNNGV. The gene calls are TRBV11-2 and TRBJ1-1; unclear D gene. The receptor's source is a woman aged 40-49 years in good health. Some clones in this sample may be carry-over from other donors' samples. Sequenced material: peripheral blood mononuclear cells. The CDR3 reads CASSLSALPNTEAFF. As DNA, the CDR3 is TGTGCCAGCAGCTTGAGCGCACTCCCCAACACTGAAGCTTTCTTT.